The 14 T cell receptor beta chains presented below share a single source sample, sequenced in a study of T cell changes during pregnancy in multiple sclerosis. Assay: immunoSEQ multiplex PCR; the TCRdb copy retains only in-frame clones and omits some. The data contain some 23,000 clones, approximately 86% of them singletons. The source was CD8+ T cells from peripheral blood mononuclear cells, collected in the first trimester of pregnancy. These receptors were taken from a female donor in good health, enrolled as a control in a pregnancy study.

The chain combines TRBV28 with TRBJ2-2, with D possibly being TRBD2 (6 bases). CDR3 length equals 15 residues. The ends were cut back, 6 bases at V and 6 bases at J, with 17 bases in the middle. Germline V gene data show CDR1 as MDHEN and CDR2 as SYDVKM. The CDR3 spells CASSPGLFLSGELFF. As DNA, the CDR3 is TGTGCCAGCAGCCCTGGACTATTTTTATCCGGGGAGCTGTTTTTT.

The rearrangement uses TRBV6-6 and TRBJ2-2; no firm D call. Germline loops: CDR1 MNHNY, CDR2 SVGAGI (reference sequence). V shed 2 bases and J shed 3 bases, with 7 bases lying between them. The CDR3 has 14 residues. The CDR3 here is CASSYTSDTGELFF. DNA for the CDR3: TGTGCCAGCAGTTACACAAGTGACACCGGGGAGCTGTTTTTT.

The CDR3 DNA is TGTGCCAGCAGTGGGGGGACAGGGACCTCGGATGAGCAGTTCTTC. Encoded protein: CASSGGTGTSDEQFF. The chain links TRBV6-4 to TRBJ2-1; 9 nucleotides match TRBD1. Trimming removed 4 bases from V and 8 bases from J; junction bases left unmatched: 9. The CDR3 covers 15 residues. Per germline, CDR1 MRHNA and CDR2 SNTAGT.

The chain joins TRBV30 to TRBJ2-3; 7 bases fit TRBD1. The CDR3 length is 12 residues. The germline CDR1 and CDR2 sequences are GTSNPN and SVGIG (reference sequence). Unmatched junction bases numbered 4, after V lost 8 bases and J lost 2 bases. Here the CDR3 reads CALGQYTDTQYF. In DNA form, the CDR3 reads TGTGCCCTGGGACAGTACACAGATACGCAGTATTTT.

The chain employs TRBV4-2 and TRBJ2-7, with D possibly being TRBD1 (6 bases). Germline loops: CDR1 LGHNA, CDR2 YNFKEQ. The length of the CDR3 is 15 residues. V was pared by 4 bases and J by 4 bases, with 17 bases between. CDR3 DNA sequence: TGTGCCAGCAGCCCGGGACAACGGATGGCTTACGAGCAGTACTTC. It encodes CASSPGQRMAYEQYF.

The rearrangement uses TRBV5-6 and TRBJ2-6; the match to TRBD1 covers 7 bases. V dropped 4 bases and J dropped 0; count of bases not matched to a gene: 10. Germline V gives CDR1 SGHDT, CDR2 YYEEEE. CDR3 length: 18 amino acids. The chain's CDR3 is CASSPTGTVISGANVLTF. CDR3 nucleotides: TGTGCCAGCAGCCCGACCGGGACAGTGATCTCTGGGGCCAACGTCCTGACTTTC.

This chain links TRBV28 with TRBJ1-6; no clear D gene. Trimming removed 5 bases at V and 7 bases at J, with 9 bases between. The CDR3 consists of 13 residues. Germline V gives CDR1 MDHEN, CDR2 SYDVKM. The CDR3 bases are TGTGCCAGCAGTCTCACAGAGAATTCACCCCTCCACTTT. This codes for CASSLTENSPLHF.

J is TRBJ2-1 and V is TRBV4-3; 8 bases map to TRBD2. The CDR3 totals 15 residues. Germline CDR1 LGHNA, CDR2 YSLEER. J lost 3 bases, V lost 4 bases, and 5 bases had no gene match. The CDR3 DNA reads TGCGCCAGCAGCCCCGGGACTAGTGACTACAATGAGCAGTTCTTC. Translation: CASSPGTSDYNEQFF.

Concerning this clone itself: In the same sample, other DNA sequences code for this CDR3. The J gene is TRBJ2-7, the V gene TRBV2; 14 bases line up with TRBD2. There are 17 residues in the CDR3. Losses at the gene ends were 7 bases for V and 0 bases for J; bases not matched to a gene: 8. The germline V gene encodes CDR1 SNHLY and CDR2 FYNNEI. The CDR3 DNA reads as TGTGCCAGCATCCCGGGACTAGCGGGGGAGAGCTCCTACGAGCAGTACTTC. Encoded protein: CASIPGLAGESSYEQYF. The full variable domain, in which reference TRBV2 and TRBJ2-7 provide the parts outside the CDR3, is EPEVTQTPSHQVTQMGQEVILRCVPISNHLYFYWYRQILGQKVEFLVSFYNNEISEKSEIFDDQFSVERPDGSNFTLKIRSTKLEDSAMYFCASIPGLAGESSYEQYFGPGTRLTVT.

The chain links TRBV2 to TRBJ2-7, with 7 bases aligning to TRBD2. CDR1 is SNHLY and CDR2 is FYNNEI in the germline V gene. This CDR3 spans 14 amino acids. Trimming cost V 6 bases and J 4 bases; bases outside gene matches: 9. The CDR3 DNA is TGTGCCAGCAGAGTCGGACTGGGGGGGTACGAGCAGTACTTC. Translation gives CASRVGLGGYEQYF.

This sequence joins TRBV7-3 and TRBJ2-1; D is ambiguous. The V and J ends lost 3 bases and 8 bases respectively, with 11 bases between them. The V gene's germline CDR1 is SGHTA and CDR2 FQGTGA. The CDR3 covers 13 residues. CDR3 loop: CASSFSTYDEQFF. The CDR3, as DNA: TGTGCCAGCAGCTTTTCCACTTATGATGAGCAGTTCTTC.

The chain employs TRBV6-6 and TRBJ2-5; D is possibly TRBD2 (5 bases). The CDR3 spans 12 residues. V was pared by 8 bases and J by 2 bases, with 9 bases between. Germline lookup yields CDR1 MNHNY and CDR2 SVGAGI (reference sequence). The CDR3 is CASAGFQETQYF. CDR3 DNA: TGTGCCAGCGCGGGCTTTCAAGAGACCCAGTACTTC.

The V gene is TRBV7-9, the J gene TRBJ2-1; TRBD2 matches 9 bases. With 5 bases clipped from V and 5 bases from J, the junction kept 13 bases outside the gene matches. Germline CDR1 SEHNR, CDR2 FQNEAQ (reference sequence). CDR3 length equals 17 residues. The chain's CDR3 is CASSPRTSDEEDNEQFF. The CDR3 bases are TGTGCCAGCAGCCCACGGACTAGCGACGAGGAGGACAATGAGCAGTTCTTC.

J is TRBJ2-1 and V is TRBV11-3, with D perhaps TRBD1 (5 bases). There are 15 residues in the CDR3. The V gene's germline CDR1 is SGHNT and CDR2 YENEEA. The V end was cut by 1 base, the J end by 8 bases, with 15 bases between. Here the CDR3 DNA reads TGTGCCAGCAGCTTAGCCCTTGGAAGGGGTGATGAGCAGTTCTTC. It is translated as CASSLALGRGDEQFF.